This T cell receptor (beta chain) was identified in a study of blood T cell repertoires in COVID-19. The CDR3 extends over 15 amino acids. Germline-derived CDR1 and CDR2 are LNHNV and YYDKDF (reference sequence). The junction had 4 bases not matched to a gene; V was cut back by 5 bases and J by 1 base. Libraries were prepared by immunoSEQ multiplex PCR; TCRdb keeps only in-frame clonotypes and omits some of them. The data hold roughly 36,000 clones, with more than 80% observed a single time. This clonotype was sampled from a man in his 60s with acute or convalescent COVID-19. Material for sequencing was peripheral blood. The V gene is TRBV15, the J gene TRBJ1-4, with 7 positions matching TRBD1. This chain's CDR3 is CATSARQGTNEKLFF. Here the CDR3 DNA reads TGTGCCACCAGCGCCCGACAGGGAACTAATGAAAAACTGTTTTTT. The full variable domain, in which reference TRBV15 and TRBJ1-4 provide the parts outside the CDR3, is DAMVIQNPRYQVTQFGKPVTLSCSQTLNHNVMYWYQQKSSQAPKLLFHYYDKDFNNEADTPDNFQSRRPNTSFCFLDIRSPGLGDTAMYLCATSARQGTNEKLFFGSGTQLSVL.